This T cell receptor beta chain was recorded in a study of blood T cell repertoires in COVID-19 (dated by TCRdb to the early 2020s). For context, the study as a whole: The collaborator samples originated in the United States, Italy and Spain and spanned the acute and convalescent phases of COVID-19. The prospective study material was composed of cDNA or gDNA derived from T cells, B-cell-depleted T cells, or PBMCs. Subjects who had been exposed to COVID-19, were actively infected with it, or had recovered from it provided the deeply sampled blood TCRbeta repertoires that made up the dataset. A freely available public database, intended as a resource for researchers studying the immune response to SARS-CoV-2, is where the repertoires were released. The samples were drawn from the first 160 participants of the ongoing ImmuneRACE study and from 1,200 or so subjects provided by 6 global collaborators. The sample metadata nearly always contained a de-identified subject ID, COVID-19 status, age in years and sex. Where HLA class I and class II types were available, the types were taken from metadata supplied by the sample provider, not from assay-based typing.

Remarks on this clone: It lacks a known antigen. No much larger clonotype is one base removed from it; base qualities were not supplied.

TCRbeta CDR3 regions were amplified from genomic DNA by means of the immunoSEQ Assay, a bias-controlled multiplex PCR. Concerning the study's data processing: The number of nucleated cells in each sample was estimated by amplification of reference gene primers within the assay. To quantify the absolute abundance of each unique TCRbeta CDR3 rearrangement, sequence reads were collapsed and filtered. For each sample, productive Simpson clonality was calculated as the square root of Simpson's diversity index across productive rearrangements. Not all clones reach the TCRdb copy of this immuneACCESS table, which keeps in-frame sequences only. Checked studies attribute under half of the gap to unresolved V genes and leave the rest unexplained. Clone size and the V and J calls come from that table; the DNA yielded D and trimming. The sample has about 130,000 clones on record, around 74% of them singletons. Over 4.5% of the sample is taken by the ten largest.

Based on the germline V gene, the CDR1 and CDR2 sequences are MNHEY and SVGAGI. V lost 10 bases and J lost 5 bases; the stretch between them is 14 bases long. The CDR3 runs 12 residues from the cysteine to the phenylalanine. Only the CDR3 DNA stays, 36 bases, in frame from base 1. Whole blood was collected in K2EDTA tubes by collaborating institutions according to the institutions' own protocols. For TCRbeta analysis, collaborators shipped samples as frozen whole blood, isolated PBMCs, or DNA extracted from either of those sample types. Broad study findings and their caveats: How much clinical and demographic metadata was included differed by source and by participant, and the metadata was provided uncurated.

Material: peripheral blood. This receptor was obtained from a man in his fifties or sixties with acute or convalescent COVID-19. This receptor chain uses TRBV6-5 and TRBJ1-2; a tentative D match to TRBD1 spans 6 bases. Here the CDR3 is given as CATSGGIYGYTF. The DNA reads TGTGCCACTTCGGGGGGCATATATGGCTACACCTTC.